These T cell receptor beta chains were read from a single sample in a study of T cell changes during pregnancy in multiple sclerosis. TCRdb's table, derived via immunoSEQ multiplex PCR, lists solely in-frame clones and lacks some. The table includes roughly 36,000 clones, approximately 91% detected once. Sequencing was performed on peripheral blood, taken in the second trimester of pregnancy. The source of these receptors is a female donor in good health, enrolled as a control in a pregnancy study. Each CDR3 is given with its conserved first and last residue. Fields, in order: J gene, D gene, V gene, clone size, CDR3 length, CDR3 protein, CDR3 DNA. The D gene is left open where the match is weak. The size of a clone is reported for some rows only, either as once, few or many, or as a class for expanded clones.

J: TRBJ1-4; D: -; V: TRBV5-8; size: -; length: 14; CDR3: CASSLGTGGEKLFF; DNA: TGTGCCAGCAGCTTAGGGACGGGGGGAGAAAAACTGTTTTTT
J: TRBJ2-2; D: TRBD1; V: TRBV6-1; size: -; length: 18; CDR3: CASSGQNVAGGYTGELFF; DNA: TGTGCCAGCAGTGGACAGAACGTAGCAGGGGGCTACACCGGGGAGCTGTTTTTT
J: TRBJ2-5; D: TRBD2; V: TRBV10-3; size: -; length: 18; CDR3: CAITPRGPASGGPETQYF; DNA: TGTGCCATCACCCCCAGGGGCCCCGCTAGCGGGGGCCCAGAGACCCAGTACTTC
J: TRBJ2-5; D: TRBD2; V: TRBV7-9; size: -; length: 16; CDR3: CASSRSSGWYQETQYF; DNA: TGTGCCAGCAGCCGCTCTAGCGGATGGTACCAAGAGACCCAGTACTTC
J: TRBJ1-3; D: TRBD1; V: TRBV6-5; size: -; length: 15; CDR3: CASRRQGAGGNTIYF; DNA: TGTGCCAGCAGACGACAGGGGGCAGGCGGAAACACCATATATTTT
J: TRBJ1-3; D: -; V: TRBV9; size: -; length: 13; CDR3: CASGLSSGNTIYF; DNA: TGTGCCAGCGGGCTAAGCTCTGGAAACACCATATATTTT
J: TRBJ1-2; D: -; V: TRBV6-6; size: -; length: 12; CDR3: CASSPQGYGYTF; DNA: TGTGCCAGCAGTCCTCAGGGGTATGGCTACACCTTC
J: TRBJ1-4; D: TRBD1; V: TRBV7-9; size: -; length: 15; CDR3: CASSPRTGFGEKLFF; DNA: TGTGCCAGCAGCCCCCGGACAGGGTTTGGGGAAAAACTGTTTTTT
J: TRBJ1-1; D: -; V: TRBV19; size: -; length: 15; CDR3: CASSIGLGGNTEAFF; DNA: TGTGCCAGTAGTATCGGACTGGGGGGAAACACTGAAGCTTTCTTT
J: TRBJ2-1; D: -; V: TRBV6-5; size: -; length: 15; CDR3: CASTPGGEQYNEQFF; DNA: TGTGCCAGCACGCCGGGCGGGGAACAATACAATGAGCAGTTCTTC
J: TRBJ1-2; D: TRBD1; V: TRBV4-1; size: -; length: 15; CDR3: CASSQVMTGTDGYTF; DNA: TGCGCCAGCAGCCAAGTAATGACAGGGACAGATGGCTACACCTTC
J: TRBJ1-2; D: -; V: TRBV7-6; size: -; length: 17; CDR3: CASSLRTATQGLYGYTF; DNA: TGTGCCAGCAGCTTAAGAACAGCGACCCAGGGCCTCTATGGCTACACCTTC
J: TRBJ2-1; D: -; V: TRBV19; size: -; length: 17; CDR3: CASKLSGIASSYNEQFF; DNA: TGTGCCAGCAAGCTCTCTGGAATAGCGAGCTCCTACAATGAGCAGTTCTTC
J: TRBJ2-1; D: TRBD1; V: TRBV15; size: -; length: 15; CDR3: CATSRDRDSYNEQFF; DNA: TGTGCCACCAGCCGGGACAGGGACTCCTACAATGAGCAGTTCTTC
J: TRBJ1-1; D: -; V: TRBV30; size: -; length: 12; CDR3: CALDRPNTEAFF; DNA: TGTGCCTTAGACAGGCCGAACACTGAAGCTTTCTTT
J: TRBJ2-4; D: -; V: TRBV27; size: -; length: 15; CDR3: CASGSPTGPQNIQYF; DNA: TGTGCCAGCGGCTCCCCCACAGGGCCCCAAAACATTCAGTACTTC
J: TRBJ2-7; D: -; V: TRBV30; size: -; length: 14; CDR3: CAWSVLQGRNEQYF; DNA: TGTGCCTGGAGTGTACTACAGGGACGGAACGAGCAGTACTTC
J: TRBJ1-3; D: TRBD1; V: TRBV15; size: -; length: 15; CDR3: CATTPDRGRGNTIYF; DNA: TGTGCCACCACCCCGGACAGGGGGCGCGGAAACACCATATATTTT
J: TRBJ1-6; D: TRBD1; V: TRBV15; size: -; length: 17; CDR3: CATSRLAGGSYNSPLHF; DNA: TGTGCCACCAGCAGACTCGCAGGGGGCTCCTATAATTCACCCCTCCACTTT
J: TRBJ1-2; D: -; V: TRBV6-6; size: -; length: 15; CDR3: CASSYRVQEIYGYTF; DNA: TGTGCCAGCAGTTACAGGGTACAGGAGATCTATGGCTACACCTTC
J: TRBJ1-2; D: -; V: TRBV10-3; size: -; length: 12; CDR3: CAVLGGDYGYTF; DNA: TGTGCCGTTCTAGGGGGGGACTATGGCTACACCTTC
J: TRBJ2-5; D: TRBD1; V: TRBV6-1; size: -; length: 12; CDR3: CASSGMDRSLHF; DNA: TGTGCCAGCAGCGGGATGGACAGGTCCCTCCACTTC
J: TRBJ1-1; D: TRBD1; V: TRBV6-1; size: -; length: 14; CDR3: CASPGTDFFTEAFF; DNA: TGTGCCAGCCCCGGGACAGACTTCTTCACTGAAGCTTTCTTT
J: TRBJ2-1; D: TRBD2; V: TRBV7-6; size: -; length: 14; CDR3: CASSFSGPYNEQFF; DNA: TGTGCCAGCAGTTTTAGCGGGCCCTACAATGAGCAGTTCTTC
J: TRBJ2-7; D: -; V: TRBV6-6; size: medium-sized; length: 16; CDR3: CATLLRVAEVSYEQYF; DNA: TGTGCCACCCTTCTCCGGGTAGCGGAGGTCTCCTACGAGCAGTACTTC
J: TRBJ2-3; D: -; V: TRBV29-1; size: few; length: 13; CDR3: CSVVDGGTDTQYF; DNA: TGCAGCGTTGTAGACGGCGGGACAGATACGCAGTATTTT
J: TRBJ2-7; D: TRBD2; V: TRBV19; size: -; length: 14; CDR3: CASSPGGKAYEQYF; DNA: TGTGCCAGTAGTCCGGGAGGGAAAGCCTACGAGCAGTACTTC
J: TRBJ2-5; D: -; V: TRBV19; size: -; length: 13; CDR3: CASSFGLEETQYF; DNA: TGTGCCAGTAGTTTCGGACTGGAAGAGACCCAGTACTTC
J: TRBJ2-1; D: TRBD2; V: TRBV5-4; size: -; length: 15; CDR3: CASSLGTSGPNEQFF; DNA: TGTGCCAGCAGCTTAGGGACTAGCGGGCCCAATGAGCAGTTCTTC
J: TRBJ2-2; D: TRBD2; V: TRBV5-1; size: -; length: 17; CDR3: CASSDLAGGTNTGELFF; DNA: TGCGCCAGCAGCGATCTAGCGGGAGGAACGAACACCGGGGAGCTGTTTTTT
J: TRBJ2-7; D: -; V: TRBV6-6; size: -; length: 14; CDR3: CASTQEGASYEQYF; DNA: TGTGCCAGCACCCAAGAGGGCGCGAGCTACGAGCAGTACTTC
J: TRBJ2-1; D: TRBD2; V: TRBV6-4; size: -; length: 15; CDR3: CASSDTTSGGDEQFF; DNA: TGTGCCAGCAGTGATACGACTAGCGGGGGAGATGAGCAGTTCTTC
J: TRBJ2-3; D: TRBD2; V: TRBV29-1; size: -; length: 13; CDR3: CSVGTSGGDTQYF; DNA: TGCAGCGTCGGGACTAGCGGGGGGGATACGCAGTATTTT
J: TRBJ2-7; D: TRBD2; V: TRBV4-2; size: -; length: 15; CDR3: CASSQTGTSPYEQYF; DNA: TGTGCCAGCAGCCAGACCGGGACTAGTCCCTACGAGCAGTACTTC
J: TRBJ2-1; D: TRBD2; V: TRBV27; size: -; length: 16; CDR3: CASTVGSGTPYNEQFF; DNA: TGTGCCAGCACGGTGGGAAGCGGGACCCCGTACAATGAGCAGTTCTTC